This T cell receptor (beta chain) was observed in a study of regulatory T cells. Overall study findings and caveats: Patient repertoires had restricted TRB V-J pairs and skewed V and J usage, most in Tregs. Hydrophobic residues at CDR3 positions 6 and 7 were enriched in conventional CD4+ T cells of CD3G-deficient patients.

Patients, 2 to 39 years old, had expanded memory T-cell proportions. The PCR used 52 TRBV and 13 TRBJ primers. The data were produced by immunoSEQ multiplex PCR, yet TCRdb's version contains in-frame clones alone and is incomplete. The sample yields some 29,000 clones, 85% to 95% seen once. Germline V CDR1 and CDR2: LNHDA, SQIVND (reference sequence). The V gene lost 6 bases and the J gene lost 0 bases, with 15 bases spanning the gap. The CDR3 is made up of 17 amino acids. Turning to this clone: Its antigen is unknown.

The TCR was taken from a person aged 18-30 years with CD3G deficiency. The specimen sequenced was conventional CD4+ T cells sorted from blood. The chain combines TRBV19 with TRBJ2-6, with D perhaps assigned TRBD1 or TRBD2 (5 bases each). CDR3 nucleotide sequence: TGTGCCAGTAGCCCGGGGCCCCATATCTCTGGGGCCAACGTCCTGACTTTC. Its translation: CASSPGPHISGANVLTF. Complete variable domain (other parts from reference TRBV19 and TRBJ2-6): DGGITQSPKYLFRKEGQNVTLSCEQNLNHDAMYWYRQDPGQGLRLIYYSQIVNDFQKGDIAEGYSVSREKKESFPLTVTSAQKNPTAFYLCASSPGPHISGANVLTFGAGSRLTVL.